This TCR beta chain was found in a study of tumor-infiltrating lymphocytes in localized non-small cell lung cancer. Study conclusions and caveats: Not all patients were TCR sequenced, owing to tissue quantity. Different pieces of the same tissue went to different assays, confounding technical variation with intratumor heterogeneity. Compared with uninvolved lung, tumors showed higher T cell infiltration by TCRbeta sequencing.

This table comes from immunoSEQ multiplex PCR, and its TCRdb copy is limited to in-frame clones, with some not included. The sample lists approximately 8,100 clones, about 63% occurring once. V dropped 0 bases and J dropped 3; count of bases not matched to a gene: 10. Looked up from germline, CDR1 is SGHRS and CDR2 is YFSETQ. There are 17 residues in the CDR3. Regarding this clone: Its antigen is unidentified.

The TCR was taken from a human donor with non-small cell lung cancer. The sequencing sample was made of uninvolved lung tissue not adjacent to the tumor. This chain uses TRBV5-1 with TRBJ2-3; the match to TRBD2 covers 7 bases. This CDR3 reads CASSLEGRGGRTDTQYF. The CDR3 region has the DNA TGCGCCAGCAGCTTGGAGGGTCGGGGCGGGAGAACAGATACGCAGTATTTT.